This T cell receptor (beta chain) was documented in a study of CD4 T cell repertoires in COVID-19. For the study at large: Other coronavirus spike proteins restimulated relabeled CFSE-low cells expanded with IL-2 for roughly eleven days.

Profiling relied on immunoSEQ multiplex PCR, and the TCRdb table lists in-frame clones only, not all of them. Among some 80,000 clones listed, roughly 85% were seen once. Findings of the study overall: Two or all three memory subsets shared several highly expanded SARS-CoV-2-reactive clonotypes.

The table lists this clone with a few counts. Its matching antigen is unknown. Sequencing was done directly on freshly isolated, uncultured memory T cells. The V gene lost 5 bases and the J gene lost 2 bases, with 17 bases spanning the gap. The CDR3 spans 16 residues. Germline V gene lookup returns CDR1 SGHTA and CDR2 FQGNSA. The clonotype originates from a human donor who had COVID-19. The V call is TRBV7-2, the J call TRBJ2-3; no firm D call. This specimen was CD4+ T cells from peripheral blood, taken after recovery from COVID-19. The CDR3 is CASSLLIGSLTDTQYF. CDR3 bases: TGTGCCAGCAGCCTTCTCATCGGGTCTCTCACAGATACGCAGTATTTT.